Listed here are 30 T cell receptor beta chains from one sample, sequenced in a study of T cells in Graves' hyperthyroidism and ophthalmopathy. Template material for amplifying TCR beta CDR3 regions consisted of RNA transcripts. Primed by the HTBI set, a first-round RT-PCR was run on the TCR CDR3. TCRdb passed the multiplex PCR reads through MiXCR, listing each CDR3 protein once. The data hold about 570,000 distinct CDR3 sequences, with about 43% observed a single time. The source material was peripheral blood or thyroid tissue (not recorded which). The receptors originated from an adult woman with Graves' disease, either hyperthyroidism or ophthalmopathy (not recorded which).

V is TRBV7-9 and J is TRBJ1-2; D possibly corresponds to TRBD1 (6 bases). Per germline, CDR1 SEHNR and CDR2 FQNEAQ (reference sequence). The CDR3 consists of 14 residues. Trimming pared 5 bases from V and 3 bases from J, leaving 13 bases between. CDR3 nucleotides: TGTGCCAGCAGCCTACTTGCAGGGGACTATGGCTACACCTTC. It codes for CASSLLAGDYGYTF.

This clonotype came up many times. The rearrangement joins TRBV20-1 to TRBJ1-2, with D maybe TRBD1 (5 bases). The V and J ends lost 0 bases and 6 bases respectively, with 11 bases between them. In germline, CDR1 is DFQATT, CDR2 SNEGSKA (reference sequence). There are 13 residues in the CDR3. CDR3 loop: CSARDFGTDGYTF. In nucleotides, the CDR3 is TGCAGTGCTAGAGATTTTGGGACTGATGGCTACACCTTC.

This clonotype showed up many times. The chain joins TRBV29-1 to TRBJ1-1; 7 bases are shared with TRBD1. V shed 4 bases, J shed 3 bases, and the junction held 11 bases outside the gene matches. CDR1 and CDR2 (germline): SQVTM, ANQGSEA. The CDR3 contains 15 residues. CDR3 amino acids: CSVAGTDGGYTEAFF. CDR3 coding DNA: TGCAGCGTTGCGGGGACAGACGGAGGGTACACTGAAGCTTTCTTT.

The chain has TRBV5-1 and TRBJ1-2; no firm D call. Germline-derived CDR1 and CDR2 are SGHRS and YFSETQ. V was clipped by 0 bases and J by 4 bases, with 10 bases between them. The CDR3 consists of 14 residues. DNA for the CDR3: TGCGCCAGCAGCTTGGTGGGGTATGGCTATGGCTACACCTTC. This codes for CASSLVGYGYGYTF. The full variable domain, its missing parts supplied by reference TRBV5-1 and TRBJ1-2, is KAGVTQTPRYLIKTRGQQVTLSCSPISGHRSVSWYQQTPGQGLQFLFEYFSETQRNKGNFPGRFSGRQFSNSRSEMNVSTLELGDSALYLCASSLVGYGYGYTFGSGTRLTVV.

The V call is TRBV29-1, the J call TRBJ1-2; no clear D. The CDR3 consists of 12 residues. Germline CDR1 SQVTM, CDR2 ANQGSEA. V was clipped by 4 bases and J by 2 bases, with 8 bases between them. The CDR3 sequence is CSVARVNYGYTF. In nucleotides, the CDR3 is TGCAGCGTTGCCCGGGTGAACTATGGCTACACCTTC.

In its sample, this clonotype was seen many times. V is TRBV7-3 and J is TRBJ2-2; D remains ambiguous. Per germline, CDR1 SGHTA and CDR2 FQGTGA. This CDR3 has 15 amino acids. Trimming pared 5 bases from V and 2 bases from J, leaving 12 bases between. Here the CDR3 reads CASSQTSFNTGELFF. The DNA of the CDR3 is TGTGCCAGCAGCCAGACGTCCTTTAACACCGGGGAGCTGTTTTTT.

The rearrangement joins TRBV30 to TRBJ2-7, with D perhaps assigned TRBD1 or TRBD2 (6 bases each). Per germline, CDR1 GTSNPN and CDR2 SVGIG (reference sequence). The germline V and J ends were trimmed by 2 bases and 0 bases, with 11 bases remaining between them. This CDR3 has 14 residues. The CDR3 spells CAWSLGGSSYEQYF. For the CDR3, the DNA is TGTGCCTGGAGTTTAGGGGGGAGCTCCTACGAGCAGTACTTC.

In this sample, this clonotype turned up many times. V usage is TRBV7-2 and J usage is TRBJ2-1, with TRBD2 matching 7 bases. The CDR3 covers 16 residues. J was trimmed by 3 bases and V by 1 base; bases with no gene match: 6. The germline V gene has CDR1 SGHTA and CDR2 FQGNSA. The DNA for the CDR3 is TGTGCCAGCAGCTTAGTACGTCTAGCGGTCTACAATGAGCAGTTCTTC. Residues: CASSLVRLAVYNEQFF.

This clonotype came up a few times. This chain links TRBV6-5 with TRBJ2-7; 11 nucleotides match TRBD1. The J segment lost 6 bases and the V segment lost 7 bases, leaving 11 bases of the junction unmatched. Germline lookup yields CDR1 MNHEY and CDR2 SVGAGI. The CDR3 has 15 residues. The CDR3 nucleotides are TGTGCCAGCACCGGCGCCGGGACAGGGGGGGGCGAGCAGTACTTC. Its translation is CASTGAGTGGGEQYF.

CDR3 sequence reads: CASSARGQRDDTEAFF. In DNA, the CDR3 is TGTGCCAGCAGCGCGAGGGGACAGAGGGATGACACTGAAGCTTTCTTT. V and J are TRBV25-1 and TRBJ1-1; 7 positions match TRBD1. Losses at the gene ends were 6 bases for V and 3 bases for J; bases not matched to a gene: 13. Germline V gives CDR1 MGHDK, CDR2 SYGVNS. The CDR3 totals 16 residues.

This clonotype showed up just a few times. V gene TRBV10-3 combines with J gene TRBJ1-2; D gene unclear. This CDR3 spans 16 amino acids. Per the germline V gene, CDR1 is ENHRY and CDR2 is SYGVKD. The germline V and J ends were trimmed by 2 bases and 8 bases, with 21 bases remaining between them. The CDR3 DNA reads as TGTGCCATCAGTGAGGGCTTCCCAGGCGTTCCAGAAGGCTACACCTTC. Protein: CAISEGFPGVPEGYTF.

The table lists this clonotype with many counts. V gene TRBV7-9 combines with J gene TRBJ1-3, with D unclear. With 7 bases removed from V and 0 bases from J, the gap between germline ends came to 16 bases. There are 16 residues in the CDR3. Germline V gene data show CDR1 as SEHNR and CDR2 as FQNEAQ (reference sequence). CDR3 nucleotide sequence: TGTGCCAGCACCAGGTGGTTGGGAAACTCTGGAAACACCATATATTTT. Encoded protein: CASTRWLGNSGNTIYF.

This clonotype was recorded many times. The chain uses TRBV7-2 and TRBJ2-7; 7 nucleotides agree with TRBD2. This CDR3 is built from 14 residues. Germline lookup yields CDR1 SGHTA and CDR2 FQGNSA. Germline trimming cut 7 bases from V and 0 bases from J; bases unmatched to any gene: 6. In DNA form, the CDR3 reads TGTGCCAGCACCGGGGGGACGAGCTCCTACGAGCAGTACTTC. It encodes CASTGGTSSYEQYF.

About this clonotype itself: Germline and junction disagree at one end, which may indicate a read error. V usage is TRBV7-3 and J usage is TRBJ2-6; TRBD2 might be the D (5 bases). Germline V gene lookup returns CDR1 SGHTA and CDR2 FQGTGA. CDR3 length equals 11 residues. CDR3 in DNA: TGTGCCAGCAGCACCGGGAACACTGAAGCTTTC. Translation gives CASSTGNTEAF.

The table lists this clonotype with many counts. The junction departs from the called germline gene at one end, perhaps through a read error. The V and J genes are TRBV27 and TRBJ1-2; possibly TRBD1 for D (5 bases). Germline V gene data show CDR1 as MNHEY and CDR2 as SMNVEV (reference sequence). This CDR3 contains 13 residues. CDR3 sequence (DNA): TGTGCCAGCAGTTCCGACAGCCTCTATGGTTACACCTTC. It translates to CASSSDSLYGYTF.

The rearrangement links TRBV25-1 to TRBJ2-5, with 12 nucleotides matching TRBD2. Germline V CDR1 and CDR2: MGHDK, SYGVNS. CDR3 length: 16 residues. J lost 5 bases, V lost 2 bases, and 6 bases had no gene match. Written as DNA, the CDR3 is TGTGCCAGCAGTGAAGGACTAGCGGGGATGATGGAGACCCAGTACTTC. Residues: CASSEGLAGMMETQYF.

The CDR3 DNA follows: TGCAGTGCTAGGGGGGACAGGGGGCTGGTCACCGGGGAGCTGTTTTTT. This encodes CSARGDRGLVTGELFF. This chain joins TRBV20-1 and TRBJ2-2, with 12 bases aligning to TRBD1. Trimming cost V 3 bases and J 4 bases; bases outside gene matches: 6. Germline loops: CDR1 DFQATT, CDR2 SNEGSKA (reference sequence). The CDR3 length is 16 residues.

In its sample, this clonotype was seen many times. CDR3 loop: CAISGTGASYEQYF. As DNA, the CDR3 is TGTGCCATCAGCGGGACAGGGGCCTCCTACGAGCAGTACTTC. The chain is built from TRBV10-3 and TRBJ2-7; the match to TRBD1 covers 10 bases. CDR1 and CDR2 from the germline V gene are ENHRY and SYGVKD. The CDR3 spans 14 residues. V shed 6 bases, J shed 0 bases, and the junction held 2 bases outside the gene matches.

This sequence joins TRBV29-1 and TRBJ1-2; D ambiguous. CDR3 length equals 13 residues. Looked up from germline, CDR1 is SQVTM and CDR2 is ANQGSEA. Trimming took off 1 base at V and 1 base at J, with 7 bases between the two ends. The CDR3 DNA sequence: TGCAGCGTTGAAGGGGTTAATAACTATGGCTACACCTTC. It specifies CSVEGVNNYGYTF.

The chain couples TRBV25-1 to TRBJ1-1; D call uncertain. V was shortened by 3 bases and J by 1 base, with 12 bases between the two germline ends. The CDR3 extends over 15 amino acids. Per germline, CDR1 MGHDK and CDR2 SYGVNS. The CDR3 here is CASSETGQSNTEAFF. The CDR3 DNA reads as TGTGCCAGCAGTGAGACCGGGCAGTCGAACACTGAAGCTTTCTTT.

CDR3 sequence (DNA): TGTGCCACCACCGATCCAGGATTCTTGGAGGCTGAAGCTTTCTTT. It yields the protein CATTDPGFLEAEAFF. The rearrangement uses TRBV15 and TRBJ1-1; D is unclear. The CDR3 loop spans 15 amino acids. The germline CDR1 and CDR2 sequences are LNHNV and YYDKDF (reference sequence). Trimming removed 7 bases at V and 6 bases at J, with 21 bases between.

In this sample, this clonotype turned up many times. The rearrangement joins TRBV4-1 to TRBJ2-5; D may be TRBD1 (6 bases). The CDR3 consists of 15 residues. Germline V CDR1 and CDR2: MGHRA, YSYEKL. Trimming pared 1 base from V and 3 bases from J, leaving 12 bases between. The CDR3 DNA follows: TGCGCCAGCAGCCAAGGTCATACAGGGAAAGAGACCCAGTACTTC. This gives the protein CASSQGHTGKETQYF.

This clonotype showed up many times. The V call is TRBV10-3, the J call TRBJ1-1; D is possibly TRBD1 (5 bases). The germline V gene has CDR1 ENHRY and CDR2 SYGVKD. This CDR3 is 14 amino acids long. V lost 4 bases and J 3 bases, leaving 12 bases between the germline ends. The CDR3 bases are TGTGCCATCAGTGTTGACAGCTCCGACACTGAAGCTTTCTTT. Its protein product is CAISVDSSDTEAFF.

The rearrangement links TRBV24-1 to TRBJ2-1, with D tentatively TRBD2 (6 bases). Trimming took 1 base from V and 6 from J, leaving 15 bases between them. Germline loops: CDR1 KGHDR, CDR2 SFDVKD. This CDR3 is 16 amino acids long. The CDR3 reads CATSDFGSSGGNEQFF. CDR3 bases: TGTGCCACCAGTGATTTCGGGAGCTCCGGGGGCAATGAGCAGTTCTTC.

This clonotype was seen once. The chain recombines TRBV24-1 with TRBJ2-5, with TRBD1 matching over 8 bases. Germline CDR1 KGHDR, CDR2 SFDVKD. The junction had 12 bases not matched to a gene; V was cut back by 2 bases and J by 8 bases. The CDR3 is made up of 16 amino acids. DNA for the CDR3: TGTGCCACCAGTGATTCAAGACAGGGGAAACGGCTCACCCAGTACTTC. Residues: CATSDSRQGKRLTQYF.

This clonotype was counted many times. The V gene is TRBV5-5, the J gene TRBJ2-7; 12 bases match TRBD1. The CDR3 runs to 14 residues. After removal of 3 bases from V and 9 bases from J, the junction contained 7 bases not matched to a gene. Germline V gene sequence: CDR1 SGHKS, CDR2 YYEKEE (reference sequence). CDR3 residues: CASSSGTGGLVQYF. CDR3 bases: TGTGCCAGCAGCTCCGGGACAGGGGGCCTAGTGCAGTACTTC.

A few counts support this clonotype. The chain carries TRBV3-1 and TRBJ2-7; TRBD2 aligns across 8 bases. Unmatched junction bases numbered 4, after V lost 3 bases and J lost 0 bases. This CDR3 is 15 amino acids long. The germline V gene encodes CDR1 LGHDT and CDR2 YNNKEL (reference sequence). DNA for the CDR3: TGTGCCAGCAGCCAGCCCGGACTAGCCTCCTACGAGCAGTACTTC. Amino acids: CASSQPGLASYEQYF.

The V gene is TRBV5-1, the J gene TRBJ1-1; D gene ambiguous. Looked up from germline, CDR1 is SGHRS and CDR2 is YFSETQ. The CDR3 runs to 16 residues. Trimming removed 0 bases at V and 5 bases at J, with 17 bases between. The CDR3 DNA reads as TGCGCCAGCAGCTTGGAAGGCGGAGAGGTGAGGACTGAAGCTTTCTTT. Amino acid sequence: CASSLEGGEVRTEAFF.

This clonotype was counted ten times or more. The chain combines TRBV6-1 with TRBJ1-1, with 7 bases that match TRBD1. V was clipped by 6 bases and J by 0 bases; unmatched bases: 1. The CDR3 extends over 13 amino acids. Germline loops: CDR1 MNHNS, CDR2 SASEGT. CDR3 region: CASRDRLNTEAFF. The CDR3 nucleotides read TGTGCCAGCAGGGACAGGCTGAACACTGAAGCTTTCTTT.

The rearrangement uses TRBV10-3 and TRBJ2-2, with D possibly called TRBD1 or TRBD2 (6 bases each). CDR3 length: 11 residues. Germline V CDR1 and CDR2: ENHRY, SYGVKD. The CDR3: CALGGTGELFF. CDR3 coding DNA: TGTGCGCTAGGGGGGACCGGGGAGCTGTTTTTT.